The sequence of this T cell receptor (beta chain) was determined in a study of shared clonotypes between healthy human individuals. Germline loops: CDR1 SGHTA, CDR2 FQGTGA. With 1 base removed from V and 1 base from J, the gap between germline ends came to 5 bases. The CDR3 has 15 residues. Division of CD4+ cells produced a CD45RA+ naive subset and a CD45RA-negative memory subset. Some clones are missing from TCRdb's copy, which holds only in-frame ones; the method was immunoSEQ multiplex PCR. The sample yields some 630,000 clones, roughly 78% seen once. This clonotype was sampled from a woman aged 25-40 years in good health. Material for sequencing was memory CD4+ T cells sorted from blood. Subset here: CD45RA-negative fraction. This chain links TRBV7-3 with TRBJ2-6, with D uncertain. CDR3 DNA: TGTGCCAGCAGCTTAAGTTCGTCTGGGGCCAACGTCCTGACTTTC. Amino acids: CASSLSSSGANVLTF.